This TCR beta chain was obtained from a study of identical twins. Only healthy Caucasians were included as donors. In TCRdb, the 5' RACE reads were re-called with MiXCR into one record per CDR3 protein. This repertoire shows around 240,000 distinct CDR3 sequences, around 7% found once; its top ten account for roughly 3.9%. Germline V gives CDR1 SGHRS, CDR2 YFSETQ. V shed 2 bases and J shed 3 bases, with 11 bases lying between them. This CDR3 has 14 amino acids. This clonotype came up many times. The antigen remains unidentified. Overall study findings and caveats: Memory repertoires showed no such pattern, whereas abundant cord blood beta clonotypes carried fewer insertions. Out-of-frame sharing of TCR alpha in monozygotic twins was underestimated by models. Out-of-frame alpha sequences common to twins exhibited an excess of low generation probability.

The data were also submitted as part of a second study, on yellow fever vaccine responses in identical twins.

This receptor was taken from a woman younger than 35 in good health. Input material: memory (CD45RO+) T cells sorted from blood. The chain links TRBV5-1 to TRBJ2-5, with a possible D match to TRBD1 (6 bases). The DNA for the CDR3 is TGCGCCAGCAGCTTTGTCTGGGACAAAGAGACCCAGTACTTC. It translates to CASSFVWDKETQYF.